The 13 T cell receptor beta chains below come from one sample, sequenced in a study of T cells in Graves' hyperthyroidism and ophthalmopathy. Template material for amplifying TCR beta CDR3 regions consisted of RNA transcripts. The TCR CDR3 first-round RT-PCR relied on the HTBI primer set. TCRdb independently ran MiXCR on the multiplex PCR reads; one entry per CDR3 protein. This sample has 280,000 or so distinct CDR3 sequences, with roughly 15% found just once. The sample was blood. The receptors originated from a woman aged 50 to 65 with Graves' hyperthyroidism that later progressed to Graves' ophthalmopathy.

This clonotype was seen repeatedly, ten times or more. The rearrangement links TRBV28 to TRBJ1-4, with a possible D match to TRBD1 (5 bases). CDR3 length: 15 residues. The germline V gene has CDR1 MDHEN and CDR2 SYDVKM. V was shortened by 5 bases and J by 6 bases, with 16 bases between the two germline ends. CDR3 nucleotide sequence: TGTGCCAGCAGTCGCATCGGGACCAGGGATGAAAAACTGTTTTTT. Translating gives CASSRIGTRDEKLFF.

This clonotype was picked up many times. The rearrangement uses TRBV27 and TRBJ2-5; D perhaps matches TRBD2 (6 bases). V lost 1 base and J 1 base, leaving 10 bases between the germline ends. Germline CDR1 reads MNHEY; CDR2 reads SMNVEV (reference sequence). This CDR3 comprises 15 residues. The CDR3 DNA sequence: TGTGCCAGCAGTTTATGGAGTAGCGGCCAAGAGACCCAGTACTTC. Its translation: CASSLWSSGQETQYF.

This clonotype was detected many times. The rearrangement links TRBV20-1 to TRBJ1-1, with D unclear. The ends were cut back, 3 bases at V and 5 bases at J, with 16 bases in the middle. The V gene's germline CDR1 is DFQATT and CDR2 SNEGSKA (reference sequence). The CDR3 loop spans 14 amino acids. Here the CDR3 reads CSASRHTSGTEAFF. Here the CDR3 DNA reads TGCAGTGCTAGTCGCCACACCTCGGGGACTGAAGCTTTCTTT.

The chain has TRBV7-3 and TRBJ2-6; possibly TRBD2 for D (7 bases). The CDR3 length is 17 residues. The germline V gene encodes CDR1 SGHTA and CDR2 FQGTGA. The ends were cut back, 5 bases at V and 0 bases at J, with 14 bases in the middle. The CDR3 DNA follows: TGTGCCAGCAGCGGAGGGGGGGGGACCTCTGGGGCCAACGTCCTGACTTTC. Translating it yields CASSGGGGTSGANVLTF.

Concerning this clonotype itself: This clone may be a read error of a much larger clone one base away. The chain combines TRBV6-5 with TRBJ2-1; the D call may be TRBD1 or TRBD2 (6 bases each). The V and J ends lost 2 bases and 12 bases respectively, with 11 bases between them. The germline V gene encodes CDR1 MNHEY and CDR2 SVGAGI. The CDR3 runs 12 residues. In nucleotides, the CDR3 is TGTGCCAGCAGTTACACGGGGGCCAGGCAGTTCTTC. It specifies CASSYTGARQFF.

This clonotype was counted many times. The CDR3 region has the DNA TGCAGTGCTAGACAGGCCTCGAGTCCCTACGAGCAGTACTTC. Translation: CSARQASSPYEQYF. The V gene is TRBV20-1, the J gene TRBJ2-7; D is ambiguous. Germline V gene lookup returns CDR1 DFQATT and CDR2 SNEGSKA (reference sequence). The CDR3 is made up of 14 amino acids. Trimming removed 2 bases from V and 2 bases from J, with 13 bases in between.

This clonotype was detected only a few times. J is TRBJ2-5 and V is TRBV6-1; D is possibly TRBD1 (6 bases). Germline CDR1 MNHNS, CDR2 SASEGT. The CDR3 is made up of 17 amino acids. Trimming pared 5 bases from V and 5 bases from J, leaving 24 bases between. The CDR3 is CASSLWDLRGNRETQYF. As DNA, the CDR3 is TGTGCCAGCAGTCTCTGGGACCTCAGGGGTAATAGGGAGACCCAGTACTTC.

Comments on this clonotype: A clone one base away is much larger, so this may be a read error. In DNA, the CDR3 is TGCGGCGTTACTCCCACTAGCGGGCCCACAGATACGCAGTATTTT. Its translation is CGVTPTSGPTDTQYF. The chain recombines TRBV29-1 with TRBJ2-3; 9 bases agree with TRBD2. This CDR3 is 15 amino acids long. The germline gives CDR1 SQVTM, CDR2 ANQGSEA.

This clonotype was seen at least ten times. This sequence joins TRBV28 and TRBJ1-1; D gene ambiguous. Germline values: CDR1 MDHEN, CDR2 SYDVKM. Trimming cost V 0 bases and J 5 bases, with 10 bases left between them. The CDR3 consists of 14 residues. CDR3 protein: CASSLWGGGTEAFF. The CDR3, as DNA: TGTGCCAGCAGTTTATGGGGAGGAGGGACTGAAGCTTTCTTT.

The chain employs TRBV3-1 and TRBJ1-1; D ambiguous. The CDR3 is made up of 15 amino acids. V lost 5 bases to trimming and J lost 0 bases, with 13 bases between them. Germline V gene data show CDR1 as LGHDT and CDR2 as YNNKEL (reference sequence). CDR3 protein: CASSGSEVVNTEAFF. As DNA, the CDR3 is TGTGCCAGCAGCGGGAGTGAGGTGGTGAACACTGAAGCTTTCTTT.

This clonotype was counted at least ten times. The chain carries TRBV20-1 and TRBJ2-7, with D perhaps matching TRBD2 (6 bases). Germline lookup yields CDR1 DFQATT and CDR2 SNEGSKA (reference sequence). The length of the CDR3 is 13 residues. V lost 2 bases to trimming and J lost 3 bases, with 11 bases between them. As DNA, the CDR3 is TGCAGTGCTAGACGGGGGAGCCTCTACGAGCAGTACTTC. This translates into CSARRGSLYEQYF.

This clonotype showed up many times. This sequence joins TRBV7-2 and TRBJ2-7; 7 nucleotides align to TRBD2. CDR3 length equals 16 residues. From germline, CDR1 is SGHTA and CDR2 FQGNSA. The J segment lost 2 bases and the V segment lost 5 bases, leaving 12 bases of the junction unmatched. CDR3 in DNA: TGTGCCAGCAGCCCCCCCTGGGGGGGATGGGCCTACGAGCAGTACTTC. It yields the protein CASSPPWGGWAYEQYF.

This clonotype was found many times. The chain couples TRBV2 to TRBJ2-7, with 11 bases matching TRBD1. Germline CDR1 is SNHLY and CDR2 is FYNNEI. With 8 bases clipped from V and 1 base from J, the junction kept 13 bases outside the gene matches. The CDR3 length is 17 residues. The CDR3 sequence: CASRPRTGGSLSYEQYF. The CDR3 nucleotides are TGTGCCAGCCGACCCCGGACAGGGGGCTCTCTGTCCTACGAGCAGTACTTC.